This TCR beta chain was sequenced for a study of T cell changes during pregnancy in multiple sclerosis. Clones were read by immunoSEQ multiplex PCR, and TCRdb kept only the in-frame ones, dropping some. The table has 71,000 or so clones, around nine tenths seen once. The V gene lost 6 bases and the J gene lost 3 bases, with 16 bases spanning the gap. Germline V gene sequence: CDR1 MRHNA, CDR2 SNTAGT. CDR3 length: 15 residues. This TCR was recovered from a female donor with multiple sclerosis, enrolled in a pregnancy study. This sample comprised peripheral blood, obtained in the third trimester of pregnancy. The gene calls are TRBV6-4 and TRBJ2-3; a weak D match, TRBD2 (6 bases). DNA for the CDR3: TGTGCCAGCAGCCTTCAGGGACTGAATACAGATACGCAGTATTTT. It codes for CASSLQGLNTDTQYF.